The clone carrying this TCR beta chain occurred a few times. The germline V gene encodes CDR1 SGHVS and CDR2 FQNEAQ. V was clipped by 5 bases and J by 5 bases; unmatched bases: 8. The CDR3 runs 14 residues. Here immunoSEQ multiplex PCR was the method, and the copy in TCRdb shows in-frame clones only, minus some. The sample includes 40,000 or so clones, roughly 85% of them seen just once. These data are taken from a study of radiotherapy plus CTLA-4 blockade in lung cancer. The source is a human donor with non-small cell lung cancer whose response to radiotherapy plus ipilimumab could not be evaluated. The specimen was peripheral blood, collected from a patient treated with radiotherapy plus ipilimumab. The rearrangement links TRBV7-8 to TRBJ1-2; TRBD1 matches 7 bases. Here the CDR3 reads CASSLLLTGYGYTF. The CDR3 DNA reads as TGTGCCAGCAGCCTCCTACTGACAGGGTATGGCTACACCTTC.